This T cell receptor (beta chain) was found in a study of post-analysis software for immune sequencing data. Study observations and caveats: Elevated frequency relative to controls characterized roughly 5 TRBV segments in patients, TRBV5-6, TRBV5-1 and TRBV20-1 among them.

This CDR3 region has 17 residues. Germline V gene sequence: CDR1 DFQATT, CDR2 SNEGSKA (reference sequence). Trimming removed 0 bases at V and 2 bases at J, with 17 bases between. This clonotype has only a few counts. What it binds is not known. TCR beta cDNA libraries had unique molecular identifiers. TCRdb re-called the PCR reads with MiXCR, one entry per CDR3 protein. Altogether some 890,000 distinct CDR3 sequences are present, roughly half being singletons, with the ten largest covering approximately 4.3%. The clonotype comes from a girl under 18 with multiple sclerosis. This sequence joins TRBV20-1 and TRBJ2-1; weak D call: TRBD2 (5 bases). Sequencing was carried out using blood. This chain's CDR3 is CSARDLYGSTPYNEQFF. CDR3 nucleotides: TGCAGTGCTAGAGATCTCTATGGGAGCACCCCCTACAATGAGCAGTTCTTC.